Following are 3 T cell receptor beta chains from one sample sequenced in a study of OX40 agonist ivuxolimab in advanced cancers. To prepare the library, the immunoSEQ multiplex PCR assay was applied. Not all clones reach the TCRdb copy of this immuneACCESS table, which keeps in-frame sequences only. Checked studies attribute under half of the gap to unresolved V genes and leave the rest unexplained. The sample table shows under 100,000 clones, and 84% are seen once. The top ten clonotypes cover approximately 0.51% of the sample. This specimen consisted of CD4+ or CD8+ T cells sorted from blood, obtained in a trial of the OX40 agonist ivuxolimab. Receptor source: an adult with an advanced solid tumor such as melanoma, head and neck, liver or kidney cancer.

This clone was counted between two and nine times. This chain joins TRBV19 and TRBJ1-6, with D uncertain. The CDR3 length is 14 residues. Germline V gene sequence: CDR1 LNHDA, CDR2 SQIVND (reference sequence). With 1 base removed from V and 7 bases from J, the gap between germline ends came to 8 bases. The CDR3 sequence: CASSIGLTNSPLHF. DNA for the CDR3: TGTGCCAGTAGTATAGGGCTGACGAATTCACCCCTCCACTTT.

This rearrangement joins TRBV5-5 to TRBJ1-5; D is undetermined. Germline values: CDR1 SGHKS, CDR2 YYEKEE (reference sequence). Trimming pared 2 bases from V and 4 bases from J, leaving 10 bases between. There are 14 residues in the CDR3. The CDR3 reads CASSLSTANQPQHF. In nucleotides, the CDR3 is TGTGCCAGCAGCTTATCGACGGCTAATCAGCCCCAGCATTTT.

This sequence joins TRBV5-1 and TRBJ2-7; 8 nucleotides align to TRBD1. V lost 3 bases to trimming and J lost 4 bases; unmatched junction nucleotides: 3. There are 13 residues in the CDR3. Germline loops: CDR1 SGHRS, CDR2 YFSETQ. The CDR3 sequence is CASSSGGPYEQYF. The CDR3 DNA reads as TGCGCCAGCAGCTCAGGGGGCCCTTACGAGCAGTACTTC.